The 26 T cell receptor beta chains in this list originate from one sample, sequenced in a study of neurological immune-mediated disorders. TCRdb reprocessed the 5' RACE reads via MiXCR and lists one record per CDR3 protein. Among about 120,000 distinct CDR3 sequences listed, 3% to 3.5% were seen once. Sequenced: PBMCs. These receptors were collected from a woman aged 30 to 39 with multiple sclerosis.

The sample holds many counts of this clonotype. The V and J genes are TRBV10-2 and TRBJ2-7, with D tentatively TRBD2 (6 bases). Germline loops: CDR1 WSHSY, CDR2 SAAADI. The V and J ends lost 6 bases and 2 bases respectively, with 8 bases between them. CDR3 length: 12 residues. The CDR3 sequence: CASRAGAYEQYF. CDR3 DNA: TGCGCCAGCAGAGCGGGCGCCTACGAGCAGTACTTC.

This clonotype occurred many times. The chain employs TRBV14 and TRBJ1-2, with D unclear. V lost 0 bases to trimming and J lost 6 bases, with 17 bases between them. The length of the CDR3 is 16 residues. Germline lookup yields CDR1 SGHDN and CDR2 FVKESK. The CDR3 region has the DNA TGTGCCAGCAGCCAAGACTGGGGTCAGAGGAATAATGGCTACACCTTC. Translation gives CASSQDWGQRNNGYTF.

This clonotype was observed many times. The chain carries TRBV5-1 and TRBJ2-3, with D perhaps matching TRBD1 (5 bases). Germline V lookup: CDR1 SGHRS, CDR2 YFSETQ. Trimming pared 4 bases from V and 0 bases from J, leaving 12 bases between. The CDR3 sequence is 15 residues long. The CDR3 sequence is CASSPDRTSTDTQYF. The CDR3, as DNA: TGCGCCAGCAGCCCCGACAGAACTAGCACAGATACGCAGTATTTT.

This clonotype occurred many times. The gene calls are TRBV20-1 and TRBJ1-2, with 9 bases aligning to TRBD1. The CDR3 loop spans 17 amino acids. CDR1 is DFQATT, CDR2 SNEGSKA, per germline (reference sequence). The trim removed 4 bases at V and 0 bases at J, leaving 12 bases unmatched. As DNA, the CDR3 is TGCAGTGCTACAGACAGGGGGTTCCCTAACCCTAACTATGGCTACACCTTC. Its translation is CSATDRGFPNPNYGYTF.

This clonotype was picked up many times. The chain recombines TRBV9 with TRBJ1-1; 11 bases fit TRBD1. The V gene end was trimmed by 4 bases and the J gene end by 0 bases; junction bases not matched to a gene: 5. The length of the CDR3 is 16 residues. CDR1 is SGDLS, CDR2 YYNGEE, per germline. In DNA, the CDR3 is TGTGCCAGCAGCCAGGACAGGGGGCACATGAACACTGAAGCTTTCTTT. Translation gives CASSQDRGHMNTEAFF.

CDR3 nucleotide sequence: TGTGCCAGCAGCCGCGAGCGAGAGACCCAGTACTTC. Protein product: CASSRERETQYF. The rearrangement uses TRBV14 and TRBJ2-5; D is unresolved. This CDR3 contains 12 residues. The V gene lost 4 bases and the J gene lost 4 bases, with 7 bases spanning the gap. Germline CDR1 is SGHDN and CDR2 is FVKESK. The full variable domain, completed using reference TRBV14 and TRBJ2-5, is EAGVTQFPSHSVIEKGQTVTLRCDPISGHDNLYWYRRVMGKEIKFLLHFVKESKQDESGMPNNRFLAERTGGTYSTLKVQPAELEDSGVYFCASSRERETQYFGPGTRLLVL.

This clonotype was seen at least ten times. This chain joins TRBV5-1 and TRBJ2-7; 9 bases match TRBD2. The germline V gene has CDR1 SGHRS and CDR2 YFSETQ. V lost 1 base to trimming and J lost 2 bases; unmatched junction nucleotides: 4. CDR3 size: 15 residues. This CDR3 reads CASSLRTSATYEQYF. The CDR3 coding sequence is TGCGCCAGCAGCTTGAGGACTAGCGCAACCTACGAGCAGTACTTC.

The table lists this clonotype with many counts. The chain employs TRBV4-1 and TRBJ2-1, with TRBD2 identical over 8 bases. Germline CDR1 MGHRA, CDR2 YSYEKL. Losses at the gene ends were 3 bases for V and 8 bases for J; bases not matched to a gene: 9. The CDR3 loop spans 15 amino acids. The CDR3 nucleotides read TGCGCCAGCAGCCATTTGGCGGGGGGTTCCGATGAGCAGTTCTTC. Its protein product is CASSHLAGGSDEQFF.

This clonotype was seen at least ten times. The chain recombines TRBV29-1 with TRBJ1-4, with TRBD1 matching over 7 bases. The CDR3 runs to 15 residues. Germline values: CDR1 SQVTM, CDR2 ANQGSEA. The ends lost 7 bases at V and 7 bases at J; junction bases unmatched: 15. CDR3 amino acids: CSALSWDSVGEKLFF. Here the CDR3 DNA reads TGCAGCGCCCTCTCTTGGGACAGTGTGGGTGAAAAACTGTTTTTT.

This clonotype came up many times. V and J are TRBV20-1 and TRBJ1-4; D is perhaps TRBD1 (5 bases). This CDR3 comprises 13 residues. With 2 bases removed from V and 3 bases from J, the gap between germline ends came to 7 bases. CDR1 is DFQATT, CDR2 SNEGSKA, per germline (reference sequence). CDR3 bases: TGCAGTGCTAGATTGGGGGCTAATGAAAAACTGTTTTTT. It codes for CSARLGANEKLFF.

This clonotype came up a few times. This sequence joins TRBV7-6 and TRBJ2-5, with TRBD1 matching over 12 bases. CDR1 and CDR2 from the germline V gene are SGHVS and FNYEAQ. Unmatched junction bases numbered 6, after V lost 5 bases and J lost 5 bases. This CDR3 region has 15 residues. DNA for the CDR3: TGTGCCAGCAGCGGCAGGGACAGGGGGCTGGAGACCCAGTACTTC. Translated, it gives CASSGRDRGLETQYF.

This clonotype was recorded many times. The V and J genes are TRBV9 and TRBJ2-5, with 8 bases that match TRBD2. V was pared by 0 bases and J by 5 bases, with 24 bases of the junction left unmatched. CDR3 length: 21 amino acids. CDR1 SGDLS and CDR2 YYNGEE come from the germline V gene. The CDR3 region is CASSVASGVGGRTSLQETQYF. As DNA, the CDR3 is TGTGCCAGCAGCGTAGCCTCCGGAGTCGGCGGGAGGACGAGCCTCCAGGAGACCCAGTACTTC.

This clonotype was detected many times. The chain carries TRBV18 and TRBJ2-1, with 7 bases that match TRBD1. CDR1 is KGHSH and CDR2 is LQKENI in the germline V gene. The length of the CDR3 is 16 residues. The V gene end was trimmed by 0 bases and the J gene end by 2 bases; junction bases not matched to a gene: 4. The CDR3 bases are TGTGCCAGCTCACCACCGGGGACAGCTACCTACAATGAGCAGTTCTTC. Its translation is CASSPPGTATYNEQFF.

This clonotype was recorded at least ten times. The chain links TRBV20-1 to TRBJ1-5; no definite D call. The CDR3 extends over 15 amino acids. V was pared by 1 base and J by 2 bases, with 12 bases between. CDR1 is DFQATT, CDR2 SNEGSKA, per germline (reference sequence). The chain's CDR3 is CSARAAGFGNQPQHF. CDR3 bases: TGCAGTGCTAGAGCTGCCGGTTTTGGCAATCAGCCCCAGCATTTT.

This clonotype was recorded many times. The V call is TRBV27, the J call TRBJ1-2; unclear D gene. V was clipped by 4 bases and J by 1 base, with 7 bases between them. This CDR3 is 13 amino acids long. Germline V gives CDR1 MNHEY, CDR2 SMNVEV (reference sequence). CDR3 in amino acids: CASSYGDNYGYTF. The CDR3 region has the DNA TGTGCCAGCAGTTACGGGGATAACTATGGCTACACCTTC.

This clonotype was seen only a few times. The chain is built from TRBV20-1 and TRBJ2-1; D may be TRBD1 or TRBD2 (5 bases each). Germline V gene data show CDR1 as DFQATT and CDR2 as SNEGSKA (reference sequence). Trimming removed 6 bases from V and 6 bases from J, with 18 bases in between. This CDR3 has 14 amino acids. CDR3 bases: TGCAGTGCCCAGATCCCAATGGGGGTCAATGAGCAGTTCTTC. Translated: CSAQIPMGVNEQFF.

In this sample, this clonotype turned up many times. The genes are TRBV7-2 and TRBJ1-3; unclear D gene. V lost 1 base, J lost 0 bases, and 7 bases lay in between. CDR1 and CDR2 (germline): SGHTA, FQGNSA. The CDR3 extends over 15 amino acids. CDR3 sequence (DNA): TGTGCCAGCAGCTTAGTAAAGTCCTCTGGAAACACCATATATTTT. Its translation is CASSLVKSSGNTIYF.

This clonotype was recorded at least ten times. The chain recombines TRBV29-1 with TRBJ2-7; D call uncertain. The CDR3 covers 12 residues. The germline V and J ends were trimmed by 4 bases and 1 base, with 8 bases remaining between them. Germline V CDR1 and CDR2: SQVTM, ANQGSEA. CDR3 amino acids: CSVGGASYEQYF. As DNA, the CDR3 is TGCAGCGTTGGCGGAGCTTCCTACGAGCAGTACTTC.

This clonotype was found many times. The chain recombines TRBV6-6 with TRBJ1-1, with D possibly being TRBD1 (5 bases). This CDR3 contains 16 residues. The V and J ends lost 7 bases and 3 bases respectively, with 21 bases between them. In germline, CDR1 is MNHNY, CDR2 SVGAGI (reference sequence). DNA for the CDR3: TGTGCCAGCACCTCTAATTGGGGGTCCGTGGACACTGAAGCTTTCTTT. Protein sequence: CASTSNWGSVDTEAFF.

This clonotype showed up many times. The chain is built from TRBV12-3 or TRBV12-4 and TRBJ1-6, with 8 bases aligning to TRBD1. The CDR3 length is 14 residues. Trimming removed 6 bases from V and 10 bases from J; junction bases left unmatched: 8. The CDR3: CASSLGTGVSPLHF. In nucleotides, the CDR3 is TGTGCCAGCAGCCTAGGGACAGGAGTCTCACCCCTCCACTTT.

As to this clonotype: With a much larger clone just one base away, this may be a read error. The J gene is TRBJ1-5, the V gene TRBV5-6, with D possibly matching TRBD1 (6 bases). The CDR3 sequence is 14 residues long. Germline V CDR1 and CDR2: SGHDT, YYEEEE. V shed 3 bases and J shed 5 bases, with 12 bases lying between them. CDR3 protein: CASSYGKGDQPQHF. The CDR3 region has the DNA TGTGCCAGCAGCTACGGGAAGGGGGATCAGCCCCAGCATTTT.

This clonotype was detected ten times or more. The CDR3 here is CASRGTDPAGYNEQFF. The CDR3 bases are TGTGCCAGCAGAGGGACCGACCCAGCGGGTTACAATGAGCAGTTCTTC. The chain combines TRBV6-1 with TRBJ2-1, with a tentative D call TRBD2 (6 bases). The V end lost 6 bases, the J end lost 4 bases, and 19 bases lay between the germline ends. The CDR3 covers 16 residues. Germline V CDR1 and CDR2: MNHNS, SASEGT.

There are many counts of this clonotype. The V call is TRBV7-9, the J call TRBJ2-1; TRBD1 aligns across 10 bases. V lost 5 bases to trimming and J lost 8 bases; unmatched junction nucleotides: 9. The CDR3 length is 15 residues. CDR1 and CDR2 from the germline V gene are SEHNR and FQNEAQ (reference sequence). CDR3 sequence (DNA): TGTGCCAGCAGCGACGGGACAGGGGTAAGGGATGAGCAGTTCTTC. It encodes CASSDGTGVRDEQFF.

This clonotype was picked up many times. The chain has TRBV20-1 and TRBJ2-7; tentative D call: TRBD2 (5 bases). CDR3 length equals 15 residues. V was cut by 5 bases and J by 9 bases, with 26 bases left in between. CDR1 DFQATT and CDR2 SNEGSKA come from the germline V gene (reference sequence). The CDR3 is CSALSVEGKGSWQYF. The CDR3 DNA reads TGCAGTGCTCTCTCTGTAGAGGGTAAAGGTTCCTGGCAGTACTTC.

This clonotype was seen at least ten times. The V and J genes are TRBV7-8 and TRBJ2-4; D perhaps matches TRBD1 (6 bases). Trimming took 5 bases from V and 1 from J, leaving 15 bases between them. Looked up from germline, CDR1 is SGHVS and CDR2 is FQNEAQ. This CDR3 comprises 16 residues. The CDR3: CASSQYSTGAKNIQYF. The CDR3 DNA sequence: TGTGCCAGCAGCCAGTACTCTACAGGGGCCAAAAACATTCAGTACTTC.

The sample holds many counts of this clonotype. This chain connects TRBV7-2 to TRBJ2-3, with D possibly being TRBD2 (6 bases). This CDR3 is 14 amino acids long. Germline CDR1 and CDR2: SGHTA and FQGNSA. Trimming removed 2 bases at V and 5 bases at J, with 11 bases between. The CDR3 loop reads CASSLMPGGDTQYF. The DNA of the CDR3 is TGTGCCAGCAGCTTAATGCCCGGGGGAGATACGCAGTATTTT.